The rows below give T cell receptor beta chains drawn from one sample of a study of CD8 T cells in ankylosing spondylitis. MiXCR, run by TCRdb on the 5' RACE reads, gives a single entry per CDR3 protein. The sample has 100,000 to 150,000 distinct CDR3 sequences, approximately 9.9% seen once. The material sequenced was blood, either unsorted or a sorted T cell fraction (not recorded which). Receptor source: a male donor with ankylosing spondylitis or in good health (not recorded which). The CDR3 runs from the conserved cysteine through the conserved F or W. A D gene is named only where the DNA matches it firmly. The size of a clone is reported for some rows only, either as once, few or many, or as a class for expanded clones.

>-|many|TRBJ2-7|TRBV5-1
CASSLAGGEYEQYF
TGCGCCAGCAGCTTGGCAGGAGGGGAATACGAGCAGTACTTC
>-|many|TRBJ1-2|TRBV5-1
CASSLVVGPAGNGYTF
TGCGCCAGCAGCTTGGTTGTAGGACCCGCTGGTAATGGCTACACCTTC
>-|many|TRBJ2-7|TRBV5-1
CASRDSSYEQYF
TGCGCCAGCAGAGACAGCTCCTACGAGCAGTACTTC
>TRBD1|many|TRBJ1-3|TRBV20-1
CSAEGDRRLGNTIYF
TGCAGTGCTGAGGGGGACAGGAGATTAGGGAACACCATATATTTT
>TRBD1|few|TRBJ2-2|TRBV6-2/TRBV6-3
CASARGGTGYTGELFF
TGTGCCAGCGCCCGAGGAGGGACAGGTTACACCGGGGAGCTGTTTTTT
>TRBD1|many|TRBJ2-7|TRBV5-5
CASSLGGQGVYEQYF
TGTGCCAGCAGCTTGGGAGGACAGGGAGTCTACGAGCAGTACTTC
>-|few|TRBJ2-3|TRBV20-1
CCAKPDRAGISDTQYF
TGCTGTGCCAAGCCGGATCGGGCAGGGATTTCAGATACGCAGTATTTT
>TRBD2|many|TRBJ2-1|TRBV4-2
CASSQAVSGPNNEQFF
TGTGCCAGCAGCCAAGCCGTTAGCGGGCCCAACAATGAGCAGTTCTTC
>-|many|TRBJ1-1|TRBV29-1
CSVTGSFGTEAFF
TGCAGCGTCACAGGGAGTTTTGGCACTGAAGCTTTCTTT
>TRBD2|few|TRBJ2-1|TRBV10-3
CAIRTELSGTSGIPDSYNEQFF
TGTGCCATCAGGACGGAGCTTTCGGGGACTAGCGGGATCCCCGACTCCTACAATGAGCAGTTCTTC
>TRBD1|-|TRBJ1-1|TRBV7-9
CASSFRGGMNTEAFF
TGTGCCAGCAGCTTCAGGGGGGGTATGAACACTGAAGCTTTCTTT
>-|few|TRBJ2-5|TRBV5-1
CASSFEGSGETQYF
TGCGCCAGCAGCTTTGAGGGAAGCGGGGAGACCCAGTACTTC
>-|many|TRBJ2-3|TRBV7-2
CASSPQQRLSTDTQYF
TGTGCCAGCAGCCCGCAGCAGCGTCTTAGCACAGATACGCAGTATTTT
>-|many|TRBJ2-1|TRBV6-1
CASSGGESSYNEQFF
TGTGCCAGCAGTGGTGGGGAGAGCTCCTACAATGAGCAGTTCTTC
>TRBD2|many|TRBJ2-3|TRBV4-3
CASSQHPSGRTDTQYF
TGCGCCAGCAGCCAACACCCTAGCGGGCGCACAGATACGCAGTATTTT
>-|-|TRBJ1-4|TRBV29-1
CSVGVDEKLFF
TGCAGCGTTGGGGTTGACGAAAAACTGTTTTTT
>-|-|TRBJ2-1|TRBV27
CASSTPSYYNEQFF
TGTGCCAGCAGCACCCCCTCCTATTACAATGAGCAGTTCTTC
>TRBD1|once|TRBJ2-3|TRBV24-1
CATRDRITDTQYF
TGTGCCACCAGGGACAGGATCACAGATACGCAGTATTTT
>-|-|TRBJ2-3|TRBV23-1
CASSQSARCQRVFRGSTDTQYF
TGCGCCAGCAGTCAATCGGCTAGGTGCCAGAGGGTATTTCGAGGAAGCACAGATACGCAGTATTTT
>TRBD2|many|TRBJ2-1|TRBV25-1
CASSESGLAVNNEQFF
TGTGCCAGCAGTGAAAGCGGACTAGCAGTTAACAATGAGCAGTTCTTC
>TRBD1|-|TRBJ2-3|TRBV11-2
CASSPRTGGISGTDTQYF
TGTGCCAGCAGCCCCCGGACAGGGGGTATTTCGGGCACAGATACGCAGTATTTT
>-|many|TRBJ1-4|TRBV20-1
CSASYEKLFF
TGCAGTGCTTCATACGAAAAACTGTTTTTT
>-|many|TRBJ2-7|TRBV29-1
CSVTLVEVGSYEQYF
TGCAGCGTCACGTTAGTGGAGGTGGGCTCCTACGAGCAGTACTTC
>TRBD2|many|TRBJ2-7|TRBV12-3/TRBV12-4
CASTGGSGRVYEQYF
TGTGCCAGCACCGGGGGTAGCGGGAGGGTTTACGAGCAGTACTTC
>TRBD2|-|TRBJ2-2|TRBV6-2/TRBV6-3
CASSYLKTSAGELFF
TGTGCCAGCAGTTACCTCAAGACTAGCGCCGGGGAGCTGTTTTTT
>TRBD1|many|TRBJ2-5|TRBV4-3
CASSQDSGQGGTQYF
TGCGCCAGCAGCCAAGATTCTGGACAGGGGGGGACCCAGTACTTC
>-|few|TRBJ2-3|TRBV5-1
CASSLATGPTDTQYF
TGCGCCAGCAGCTTGGCTACGGGGCCCACAGATACGCAGTATTTT
>-|few|TRBJ1-5|TRBV12-3/TRBV12-4
CASSLGETLHF
TGTGCCAGCAGTTTAGGCGAGACCCTCCATTTT
>-|few|TRBJ2-5|TRBV18
CASSRAGQETQYF
TGTGCCAGCTCACGTGCAGGGCAAGAGACCCAGTACTTC
>TRBD2|many|TRBJ2-1|TRBV20-1
CSAETSGRYTNNEQFF
TGCAGTGCGGAAACTAGCGGGAGGTATACTAACAATGAGCAGTTCTTC
>TRBD2|many|TRBJ2-1|TRBV28
CASSSWRGTNEQFF
TGTGCCAGCAGTTCGTGGCGGGGGACTAATGAGCAGTTCTTC
>-|many|TRBJ2-2|TRBV4-3
CASSQQGNFGELFF
TGCGCCAGCAGCCAACAGGGGAACTTCGGGGAGCTGTTTTTT
>TRBD1|many|TRBJ2-1|TRBV5-5
CASSMTGIHNEQFF
TGTGCCAGCAGCATGACAGGGATCCACAATGAGCAGTTCTTC
>-|-|TRBJ1-5|TRBV28
CASSFWRSSNQPQHF
TGTGCCAGCAGTTTTTGGAGGTCTAGCAATCAGCCCCAGCATTTT
>-|few|TRBJ1-5|TRBV3-1
CASSQAAGAESNQPQHF
TGTGCCAGCAGCCAAGCGGCAGGGGCGGAAAGCAATCAGCCCCAGCATTTT
>-|few|TRBJ2-6|TRBV5-1
CASSWDGSGANVLTF
TGCGCCAGCAGCTGGGACGGTTCTGGGGCCAACGTCCTGACTTTC
>-|-|TRBJ2-7|TRBV7-2
CASSLNRGGQYF
TGTGCCAGCAGCCTAAACCGGGGAGGGCAGTACTTC
>TRBD2|many|TRBJ2-3|TRBV7-3
CASSATSGGSDTQYF
TGTGCCAGCAGCGCCACTAGCGGGGGGTCAGATACGCAGTATTTT
>-|many|TRBJ2-1|TRBV5-1
CASSWDSITSNEQFF
TGCGCCAGCAGCTGGGACTCCATCACGTCCAATGAGCAGTTCTTC
>TRBD2|many|TRBJ2-1|TRBV29-1
CSVEKVGGAYNEQFF
TGCAGCGTTGAAAAGGTGGGAGGGGCCTACAATGAGCAGTTCTTC